The rows below give T cell receptor beta chains drawn from one sample of a study of shared clonotypes between healthy human individuals. The repertoire was sequenced with immunoSEQ multiplex PCR; TCRdb's copy has only in-frame clones and lacks some. Found here are hundreds of thousands of clones, 74% of them singletons; the top ten hold around 1.6%. Sequencing input: memory CD4+ T cells sorted from blood. The receptors stem from a woman under 40 in good health. Each CDR3 is given with its conserved first and last residue. The order of the fields is J gene, V gene, D gene, clone size, CDR3 protein, CDR3 DNA. The D gene is left open where the match is weak. For some rows the clone size is stated as once, few or many, or as a class when expanded; others skip it.

j_gene: TRBJ2-2; v_gene: TRBV28; d_gene: .; abundance: .; CDR3aa: CASSLLDSHNTGELFF; CDR3nt: TGTGCCAGCAGTCTTCTGGACAGCCACAACACCGGGGAGCTGTTTTTT
j_gene: TRBJ2-1; v_gene: TRBV7-8; d_gene: .; abundance: once; CDR3aa: CASSPVGERPNNEQFF; CDR3nt: TGTGCCAGCAGCCCCGTCGGGGAGCGACCTAACAATGAGCAGTTCTTC
j_gene: TRBJ2-7; v_gene: TRBV5-6; d_gene: .; abundance: many; CDR3aa: CASSLGQGRVYEQYF; CDR3nt: TGTGCCAGCAGCTTGGGACAGGGGAGGGTCTACGAGCAGTACTTC
j_gene: TRBJ2-1; v_gene: TRBV28; d_gene: .; abundance: .; CDR3aa: CASSGRQHSYNEQFF; CDR3nt: TGTGCCAGCTCCGGGCGGCAGCACTCCTACAATGAGCAGTTCTTC
j_gene: TRBJ1-1; v_gene: TRBV28; d_gene: TRBD1; abundance: .; CDR3aa: CASSLTGSSTEAFF; CDR3nt: TGTGCCAGCAGTTTGACAGGGTCTTCCACTGAAGCTTTCTTT
j_gene: TRBJ2-7; v_gene: TRBV19; d_gene: TRBD2; abundance: .; CDR3aa: CASSSGRYYEQYF; CDR3nt: TGTGCCAGTAGTAGCGGGAGGTACTACGAGCAGTACTTC
j_gene: TRBJ2-2; v_gene: TRBV7-7; d_gene: TRBD1; abundance: .; CDR3aa: CASSRRTGVNTGELFF; CDR3nt: TGTGCCAGCAGCCGCAGGACAGGGGTTAACACCGGGGAGCTGTTTTTT
j_gene: TRBJ2-5; v_gene: TRBV4-1; d_gene: .; abundance: .; CDR3aa: CASSLPRETQYF; CDR3nt: TGCGCCAGCAGCCTCCCCCGAGAGACCCAGTACTTC
j_gene: TRBJ2-5; v_gene: TRBV15; d_gene: TRBD2; abundance: .; CDR3aa: CATSRVFAGGPETQYF; CDR3nt: TGTGCCACCAGCAGAGTTTTTGCGGGAGGGCCGGAGACCCAGTACTTC
j_gene: TRBJ2-3; v_gene: TRBV29-1; d_gene: TRBD1; abundance: .; CDR3aa: CSVDGTDGDTQYF; CDR3nt: TGCAGCGTTGACGGGACAGACGGAGATACGCAGTATTTT
j_gene: TRBJ2-5; v_gene: TRBV6-1; d_gene: .; abundance: .; CDR3aa: CASSEGFQETQYF; CDR3nt: TGTGCCAGCAGTGAAGGATTCCAAGAGACCCAGTACTTC
j_gene: TRBJ2-7; v_gene: TRBV11-2; d_gene: TRBD1; abundance: .; CDR3aa: CASSSWTGKGYEQYF; CDR3nt: TGTGCCAGCAGCTCCTGGACAGGGAAAGGGTACGAGCAGTACTTC
j_gene: TRBJ2-7; v_gene: TRBV5-3; d_gene: TRBD1; abundance: .; CDR3aa: CARSIPGQVSCLWVEQYF; CDR3nt: TGTGCCAGAAGTATCCCGGGACAGGTCTCGTGCCTGTGGGTCGAGCAGTACTTC
j_gene: TRBJ1-1; v_gene: TRBV19; d_gene: .; abundance: .; CDR3aa: CASSIFGFGEAFF; CDR3nt: TGTGCCAGTAGTATATTTGGCTTTGGTGAAGCTTTCTTT
j_gene: TRBJ2-3; v_gene: TRBV6-1; d_gene: TRBD2; abundance: .; CDR3aa: CASRVAGGVTQYF; CDR3nt: TGTGCCAGCCGGGTAGCGGGAGGGGTTACGCAGTATTTT
j_gene: TRBJ1-3; v_gene: TRBV15; d_gene: .; abundance: .; CDR3aa: CATSRDMGEGNTIYF; CDR3nt: TGTGCCACCAGCAGAGATATGGGGGAAGGAAACACCATATATTTT
j_gene: TRBJ1-5; v_gene: TRBV2; d_gene: .; abundance: .; CDR3aa: CASSEGRVLQPQHF; CDR3nt: TGTGCCAGCAGTGAGGGCAGGGTCCTTCAGCCCCAGCATTTT
j_gene: TRBJ2-1; v_gene: TRBV18; d_gene: TRBD2; abundance: .; CDR3aa: CASSPKTSGGEQFF; CDR3nt: TGTGCCAGCTCACCTAAGACTAGCGGAGGGGAGCAGTTCTTC
j_gene: TRBJ2-7; v_gene: TRBV4-1; d_gene: .; abundance: once; CDR3aa: CASSQEGRSEQYF; CDR3nt: TGCGCCAGCAGCCAAGAGGGTCGGAGCGAGCAGTACTTC
j_gene: TRBJ2-1; v_gene: TRBV10-3; d_gene: .; abundance: .; CDR3aa: CAIREGYLNEQFF; CDR3nt: TGTGCCATCAGGGAAGGATACCTCAATGAGCAGTTCTTC
j_gene: TRBJ2-7; v_gene: TRBV1; d_gene: .; abundance: .; CDR3aa: CTSSQDGRLYEQYF; CDR3nt: TGCACCAGCAGCCAAGATGGGCGGCTCTACGAGCAGTACTTC
j_gene: TRBJ2-3; v_gene: TRBV5-1; d_gene: TRBD2; abundance: once; CDR3aa: CASRQAGGPEDTQYF; CDR3nt: TGCGCCAGCAGACAAGCGGGAGGGCCCGAAGATACGCAGTATTTT
j_gene: TRBJ2-2; v_gene: TRBV18; d_gene: .; abundance: .; CDR3aa: CASSPISSNTGELFF; CDR3nt: TGTGCCAGCTCACCTATTTCCTCGAACACCGGGGAGCTGTTTTTT
j_gene: TRBJ2-3; v_gene: TRBV5-8; d_gene: .; abundance: .; CDR3aa: CASSLGYGPWVDTQYF; CDR3nt: TGTGCCAGCAGCTTGGGGTACGGGCCGTGGGTAGATACGCAGTATTTT
j_gene: TRBJ2-1; v_gene: TRBV27; d_gene: TRBD2; abundance: .; CDR3aa: CASSRGLAFISYNEQFF; CDR3nt: TGTGCCAGCAGTCGTGGACTAGCCTTTATCTCCTACAATGAGCAGTTCTTC
j_gene: TRBJ2-5; v_gene: TRBV27; d_gene: .; abundance: .; CDR3aa: CASSLAGWESETQYF; CDR3nt: TGTGCCAGCAGTTTGGCCGGGTGGGAGTCTGAGACCCAGTACTTC
j_gene: TRBJ2-1; v_gene: TRBV9; d_gene: TRBD2; abundance: .; CDR3aa: CASSVAAGGGYNEQFF; CDR3nt: TGTGCCAGCAGCGTAGCTGCGGGAGGAGGCTACAATGAGCAGTTCTTC
j_gene: TRBJ2-3; v_gene: TRBV27; d_gene: .; abundance: .; CDR3aa: CASSLSDQDTQYF; CDR3nt: TGTGCCAGCAGTTTATCGGATCAAGATACGCAGTATTTT
j_gene: TRBJ2-1; v_gene: TRBV11-2; d_gene: TRBD2; abundance: .; CDR3aa: CASSARTSKDNNEQFF; CDR3nt: TGTGCCAGCAGCGCACGGACTAGCAAAGATAACAATGAGCAGTTCTTC
j_gene: TRBJ2-3; v_gene: TRBV28; d_gene: TRBD2; abundance: .; CDR3aa: CASSPTIAGNTDTQYF; CDR3nt: TGTGCCAGCAGTCCAACAATAGCGGGAAACACAGATACGCAGTATTTT
j_gene: TRBJ2-1; v_gene: TRBV7-9; d_gene: .; abundance: .; CDR3aa: CASSLAQNSYNEQFF; CDR3nt: TGTGCCAGCAGCTTAGCACAGAACTCCTACAATGAGCAGTTCTTC
j_gene: TRBJ2-7; v_gene: TRBV4-1; d_gene: .; abundance: once; CDR3aa: CASSQDRGAYEQYF; CDR3nt: TGCGCCAGCAGCCAAGACAGGGGGGCCTACGAGCAGTACTTC
j_gene: TRBJ2-3; v_gene: TRBV19; d_gene: TRBD1; abundance: .; CDR3aa: CASSMGQGSSDTQYF; CDR3nt: TGTGCCAGTAGTATGGGACAGGGAAGTTCAGATACGCAGTATTTT
j_gene: TRBJ2-2; v_gene: TRBV5-1; d_gene: .; abundance: .; CDR3aa: CASSGGQPFGELFF; CDR3nt: TGCGCCAGCAGCGGAGGACAGCCCTTCGGGGAGCTGTTTTTT
j_gene: TRBJ2-5; v_gene: TRBV6-7; d_gene: .; abundance: many; CDR3aa: CASNLTGEETSALGGDF; CDR3nt: TGTGCCAGCAATTTGACAGGGGAGGAGACTAGCGCCCTCGGAGGGGACTTC